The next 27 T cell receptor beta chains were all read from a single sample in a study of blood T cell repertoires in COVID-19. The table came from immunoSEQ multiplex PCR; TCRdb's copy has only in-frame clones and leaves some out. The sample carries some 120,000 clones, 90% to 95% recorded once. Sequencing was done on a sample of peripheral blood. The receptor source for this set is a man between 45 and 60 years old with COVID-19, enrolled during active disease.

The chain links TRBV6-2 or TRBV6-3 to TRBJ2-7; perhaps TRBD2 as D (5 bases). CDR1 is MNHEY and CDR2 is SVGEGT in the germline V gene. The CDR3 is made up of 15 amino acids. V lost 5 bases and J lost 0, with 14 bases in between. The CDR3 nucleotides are TGTGCCAGCAGTCTACCGGGAACGAGCTCCTACGAGCAGTACTTC. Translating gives CASSLPGTSSYEQYF.

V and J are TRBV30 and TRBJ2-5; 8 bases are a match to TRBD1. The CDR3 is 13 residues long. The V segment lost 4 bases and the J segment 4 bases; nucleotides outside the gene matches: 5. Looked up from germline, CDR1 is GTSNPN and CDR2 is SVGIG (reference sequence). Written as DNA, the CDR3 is TGTGCCTGGAAACGGACAGGGTTAGAGACCCAGTACTTC. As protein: CAWKRTGLETQYF.

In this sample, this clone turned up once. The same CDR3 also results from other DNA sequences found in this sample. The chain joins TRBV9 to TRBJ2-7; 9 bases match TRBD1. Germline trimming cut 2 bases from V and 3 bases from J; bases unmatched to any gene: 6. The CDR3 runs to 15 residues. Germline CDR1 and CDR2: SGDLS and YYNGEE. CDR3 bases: TGTGCCAGCAGCGTCGGGACAGGGCCTAACTACGAGCAGTACTTC. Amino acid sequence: CASSVGTGPNYEQYF.

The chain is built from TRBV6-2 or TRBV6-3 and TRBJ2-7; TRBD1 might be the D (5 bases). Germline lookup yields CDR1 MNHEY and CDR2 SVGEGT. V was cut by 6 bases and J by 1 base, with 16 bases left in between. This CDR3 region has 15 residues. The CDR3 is CASSLRTSGSYEQYF. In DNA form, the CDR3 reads TGTGCCAGCAGCCTTCGGACATCCGGGTCCTACGAGCAGTACTTC.

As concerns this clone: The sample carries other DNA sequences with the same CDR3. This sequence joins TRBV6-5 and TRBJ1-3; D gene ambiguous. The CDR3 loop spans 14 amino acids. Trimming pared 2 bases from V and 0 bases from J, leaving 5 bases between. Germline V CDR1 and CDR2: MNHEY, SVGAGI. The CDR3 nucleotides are TGTGCCAGCAGTTACAGGAGCTCTGGAAACACCATATATTTT. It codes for CASSYRSSGNTIYF.

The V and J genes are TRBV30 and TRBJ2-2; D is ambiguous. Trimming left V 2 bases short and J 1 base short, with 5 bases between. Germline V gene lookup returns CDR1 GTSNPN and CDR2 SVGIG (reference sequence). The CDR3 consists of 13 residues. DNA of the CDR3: TGTGCCTGGAGTTTTAGGAACACCGGGGAGCTGTTTTTT. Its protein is CAWSFRNTGELFF.

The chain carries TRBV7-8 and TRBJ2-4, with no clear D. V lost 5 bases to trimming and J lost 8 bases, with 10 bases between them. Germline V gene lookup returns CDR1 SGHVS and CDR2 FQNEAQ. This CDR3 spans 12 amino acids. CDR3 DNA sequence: TGTGCCAGCAGCCCCACGGTGGACATTCAGTACTTC. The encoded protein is CASSPTVDIQYF.

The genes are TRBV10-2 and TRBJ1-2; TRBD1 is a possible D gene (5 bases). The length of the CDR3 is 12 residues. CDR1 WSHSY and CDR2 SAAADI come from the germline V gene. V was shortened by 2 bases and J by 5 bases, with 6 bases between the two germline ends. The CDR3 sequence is CASSEQGYGYTF. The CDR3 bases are TGCGCCAGCAGTGAGCAGGGTTATGGCTACACCTTC.

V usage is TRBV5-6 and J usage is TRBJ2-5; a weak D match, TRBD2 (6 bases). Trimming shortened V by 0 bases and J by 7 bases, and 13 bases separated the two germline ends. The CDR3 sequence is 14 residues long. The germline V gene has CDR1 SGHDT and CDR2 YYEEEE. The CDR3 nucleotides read TGTGCCAGCAGCTTGGGCCGGGGGATTCGGACCCAGTACTTC. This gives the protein CASSLGRGIRTQYF.

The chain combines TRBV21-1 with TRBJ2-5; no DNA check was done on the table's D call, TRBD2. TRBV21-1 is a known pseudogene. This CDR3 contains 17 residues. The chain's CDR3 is CASSNPPWSGTRETQYF. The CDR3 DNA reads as TGTGCCAGCAGCAACCCTCCCTGGAGCGGGACTCGGGAGACCCAGTACTTC.

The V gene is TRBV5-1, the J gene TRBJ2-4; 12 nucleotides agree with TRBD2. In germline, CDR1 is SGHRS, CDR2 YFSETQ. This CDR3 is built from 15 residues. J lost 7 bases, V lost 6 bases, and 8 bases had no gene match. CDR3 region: CASTRTGLAGNIQYF. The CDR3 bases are TGCGCCAGCACCAGAACCGGACTAGCGGGGAACATTCAGTACTTC.

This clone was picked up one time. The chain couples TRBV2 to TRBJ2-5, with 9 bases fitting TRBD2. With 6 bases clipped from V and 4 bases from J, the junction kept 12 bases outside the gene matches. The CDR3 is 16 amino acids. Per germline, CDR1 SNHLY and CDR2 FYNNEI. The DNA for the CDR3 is TGTGCCAGCAGACCCCATAGCGGGAGTAAAAGAGAGACCCAGTACTTC. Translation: CASRPHSGSKRETQYF.

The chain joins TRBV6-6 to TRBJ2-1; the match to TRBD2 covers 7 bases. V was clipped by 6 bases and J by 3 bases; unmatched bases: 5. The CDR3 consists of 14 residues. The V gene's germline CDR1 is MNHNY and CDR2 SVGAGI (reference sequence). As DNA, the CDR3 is TGTGCCAGCAGCCCGGGACTACTCTACAATGAGCAGTTCTTC. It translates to CASSPGLLYNEQFF.

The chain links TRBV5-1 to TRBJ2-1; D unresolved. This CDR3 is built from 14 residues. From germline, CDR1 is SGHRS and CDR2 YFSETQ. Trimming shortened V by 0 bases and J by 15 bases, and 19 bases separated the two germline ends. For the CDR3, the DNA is TGCGCCAGCAGCTTGGGCCCTTCTGATCTCCGGTTGTTCTTC. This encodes CASSLGPSDLRLFF.

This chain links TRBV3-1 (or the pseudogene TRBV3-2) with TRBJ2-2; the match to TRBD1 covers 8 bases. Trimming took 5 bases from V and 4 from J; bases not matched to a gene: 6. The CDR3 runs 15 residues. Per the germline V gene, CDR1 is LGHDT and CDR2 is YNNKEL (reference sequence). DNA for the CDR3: TGTGCCAGCAGCGGACAGGGATTAGGCACCGGGGAGCTGTTTTTT. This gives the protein CASSGQGLGTGELFF.

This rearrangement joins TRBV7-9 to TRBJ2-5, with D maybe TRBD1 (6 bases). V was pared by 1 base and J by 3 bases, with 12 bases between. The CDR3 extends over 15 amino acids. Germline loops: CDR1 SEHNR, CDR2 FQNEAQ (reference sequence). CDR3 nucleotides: TGTGCCAGCAGCTTAGTTGTTAACAGGGAAGAGACCCAGTACTTC. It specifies CASSLVVNREETQYF. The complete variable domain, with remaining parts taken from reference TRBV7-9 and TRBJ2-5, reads DTGVSQNPRHKITKRGQNVTFRCDPISEHNRLYWYRQTLGQGPEFLTYFQNEAQLEKSRLLSDRFSAERPKGSFSTLEIQRTEQGDSAMYLCASSLVVNREETQYFGPGTRLLVL.

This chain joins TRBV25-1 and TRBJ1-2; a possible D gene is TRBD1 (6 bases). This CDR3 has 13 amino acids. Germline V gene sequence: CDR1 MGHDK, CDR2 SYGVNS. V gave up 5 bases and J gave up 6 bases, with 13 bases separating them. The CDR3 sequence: CASSPREGDGYTF. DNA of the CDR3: TGTGCCAGCAGTCCCCGGGAGGGGGATGGCTACACCTTC.

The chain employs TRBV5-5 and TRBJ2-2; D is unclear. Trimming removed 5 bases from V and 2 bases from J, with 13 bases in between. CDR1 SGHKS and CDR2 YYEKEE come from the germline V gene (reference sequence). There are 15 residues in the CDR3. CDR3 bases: TGTGCCAGCAGATACGACACTTACAACACCGGGGAGCTGTTTTTT. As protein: CASRYDTYNTGELFF.

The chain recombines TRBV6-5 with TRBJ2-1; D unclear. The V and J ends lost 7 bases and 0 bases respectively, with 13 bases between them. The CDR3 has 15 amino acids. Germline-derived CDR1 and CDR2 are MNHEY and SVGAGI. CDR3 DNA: TGTGCCAGCATTAGCACCTTCAGCTCCTACAATGAGCAGTTCTTC. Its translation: CASISTFSSYNEQFF.

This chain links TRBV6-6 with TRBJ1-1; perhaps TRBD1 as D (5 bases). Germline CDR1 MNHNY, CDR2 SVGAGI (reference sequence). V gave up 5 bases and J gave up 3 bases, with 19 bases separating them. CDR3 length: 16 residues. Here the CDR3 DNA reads TGTGCCAGCAGTACCCTTGGGGCAGGGTGGCACACTGAAGCTTTCTTT. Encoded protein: CASSTLGAGWHTEAFF.

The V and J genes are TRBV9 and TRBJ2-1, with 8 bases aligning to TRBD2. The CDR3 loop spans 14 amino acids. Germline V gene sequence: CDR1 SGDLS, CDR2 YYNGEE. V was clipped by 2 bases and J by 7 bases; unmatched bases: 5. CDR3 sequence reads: CASSVSSSGNEQFF. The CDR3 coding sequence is TGTGCCAGCAGCGTGTCGTCTAGCGGGAATGAGCAGTTCTTC. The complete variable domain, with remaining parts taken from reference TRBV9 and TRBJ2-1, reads DSGVTQTPKHLITATGQRVTLRCSPRSGDLSVYWYQQSLDQGLQFLIQYYNGEERAKGNILERFSAQQFPDLHSELNLSSLELGDSALYFCASSVSSSGNEQFFGPGTRLTVL.

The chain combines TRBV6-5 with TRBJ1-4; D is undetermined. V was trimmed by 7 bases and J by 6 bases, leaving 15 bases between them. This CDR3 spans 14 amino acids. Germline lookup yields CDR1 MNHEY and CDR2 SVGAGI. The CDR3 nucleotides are TGTGCCAGCACCTGGAGGGCGGGAGATGAAAAACTGTTTTTT. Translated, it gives CASTWRAGDEKLFF.

The CDR3 DNA reads as TGTGCCAGCAGCCAAGATCAGGCCGGGGAGCTGTTTTTT. Protein sequence: CASSQDQAGELFF. This chain uses TRBV14 with TRBJ2-2; D ambiguous. Germline assignment: CDR1 SGHDN and CDR2 FVKESK. With 0 bases removed from V and 6 bases from J, the gap between germline ends came to 5 bases. This CDR3 has 13 amino acids.

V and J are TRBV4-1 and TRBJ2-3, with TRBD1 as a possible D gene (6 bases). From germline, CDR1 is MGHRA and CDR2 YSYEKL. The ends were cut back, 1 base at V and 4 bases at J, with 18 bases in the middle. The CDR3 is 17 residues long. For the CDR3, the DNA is TGCGCCAGCAGCCAAGTGGGTAGGGGGTCTCTCCCAGATACGCAGTATTTT. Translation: CASSQVGRGSLPDTQYF.

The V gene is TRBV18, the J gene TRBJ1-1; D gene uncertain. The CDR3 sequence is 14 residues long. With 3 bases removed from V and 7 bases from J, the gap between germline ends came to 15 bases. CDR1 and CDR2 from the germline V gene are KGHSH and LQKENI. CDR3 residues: CASSPLGPGDEAFF. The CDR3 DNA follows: TGTGCCAGCTCACCCCTCGGACCCGGGGATGAAGCTTTCTTT. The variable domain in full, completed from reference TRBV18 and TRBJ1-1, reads NAGVMQNPRHLVRRRGQEARLRCSPMKGHSHVYWYRQLPEEGLKFMVYLQKENIIDESGMPKERFSAEFPKEGPSILRIQQVVRGDSAAYFCASSPLGPGDEAFFGQGTRLTVV.

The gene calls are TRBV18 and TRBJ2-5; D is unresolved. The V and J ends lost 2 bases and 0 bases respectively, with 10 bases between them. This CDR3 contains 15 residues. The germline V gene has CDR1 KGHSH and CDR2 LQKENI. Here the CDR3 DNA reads TGTGCCAGCTCACCAGTAGCTGGCTACCAAGAGACCCAGTACTTC. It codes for CASSPVAGYQETQYF.

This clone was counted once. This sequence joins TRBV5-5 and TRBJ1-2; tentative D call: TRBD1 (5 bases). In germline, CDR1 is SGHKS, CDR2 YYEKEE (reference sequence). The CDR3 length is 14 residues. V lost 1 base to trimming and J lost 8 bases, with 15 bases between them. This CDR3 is CASSLSLGVGGYTF. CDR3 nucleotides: TGTGCCAGCAGCTTGAGTTTAGGGGTTGGGGGCTACACCTTC.